One sample yielded the 18 T cell receptor beta chains listed below, sequenced in a study of CD8+ T cells in alopecia areata (dated by TCRdb to 2016 to 2019). Libraries were made using the immunoSEQ multiplex PCR assay. For TCR sequencing, RNA was extracted from every sample and reverse transcribed into cDNA to serve as template. Entries here come from immuneACCESS through TCRdb and include only in-frame sequences with V and J called. Some clones fail to appear in such tables; in the studies checked, an unresolved V gene covers under half of the shortfall, and the cause of the remainder is unknown. This sample lists roughly 120,000 clones; 50% to 75% were detected once. The leading ten clones occupy 12% of the sample. The sample's time point label, in plain terms: 20 to 30 weeks on oral tofacitinib. The treatment or condition label for this specimen denotes: oral pan-JAK inhibitor, 5-10 mg twice daily.

This specimen consisted of CD8+ T cells sorted from blood, obtained at week 24, from a patient treated with tofacitinib. Source of these receptors: a human donor with alopecia areata.

The genes are TRBV4-1 and TRBJ2-7, with a weak D call TRBD1 (5 bases). Per germline, CDR1 MGHRA and CDR2 YSYEKL. The V gene lost 0 bases and the J gene lost 3 bases, with 9 bases spanning the gap. This CDR3 spans 14 amino acids. In nucleotides, the CDR3 is TGCGCCAGCAGCCAAGAGGGGCTAAACTACGAGCAGTACTTC. Its protein is CASSQEGLNYEQYF.

Only a few counts were recorded for this clone. V is TRBV5-4 and J is TRBJ2-3; D gene uncertain. Trimming pared 2 bases from V and 2 bases from J, leaving 3 bases between. Germline CDR1 SGHNT, CDR2 YYREEE (reference sequence). The CDR3 loop spans 12 amino acids. DNA for the CDR3: TGTGCCAGCAGCTTCGACACAGATACGCAGTATTTT. This translates into CASSFDTDTQYF.

This clone has a handful of counts. CDR3 residues: CASSLEGVGNQPQHF. The CDR3 DNA reads as TGTGCCAGCAGCTTAGAGGGGGTTGGCAATCAGCCCCAGCATTTT. The chain links TRBV7-9 to TRBJ1-5; D is perhaps TRBD1 (6 bases). The CDR3 has 15 amino acids. Germline-derived CDR1 and CDR2 are SEHNR and FQNEAQ (reference sequence). The V end lost 1 base, the J end lost 2 bases, and 9 bases lay between the germline ends.

The chain recombines TRBV15 with TRBJ2-7, with 10 bases identical to TRBD2. V was clipped by 5 bases and J by 7 bases; unmatched bases: 8. Germline-derived CDR1 and CDR2 are LNHNV and YYDKDF (reference sequence). This CDR3 is 14 amino acids long. CDR3 protein: CATSEAGGSGEQYF. The CDR3 bases are TGTGCCACCAGCGAAGCGGGGGGGTCTGGAGAGCAGTACTTC.

The chain couples TRBV6-5 to TRBJ2-7; tentative D call: TRBD1 (6 bases). This CDR3 has 15 amino acids. V was shortened by 6 bases and J by 5 bases, with 20 bases between the two germline ends. In germline, CDR1 is MNHEY, CDR2 SVGAGI. CDR3 in amino acids: CASRRTPGQSNEQYF. The CDR3 nucleotides read TGTGCCAGCAGACGTACACCTGGACAGAGCAACGAGCAGTACTTC.

The rearrangement uses TRBV4-3 and TRBJ1-1, with D perhaps matching TRBD1 (6 bases). This CDR3 contains 12 residues. V dropped 4 bases and J dropped 10 bases, with 13 bases sitting between them. Germline loops: CDR1 LGHNA, CDR2 YSLEER. Written as DNA, the CDR3 is TGCGCCAGCAGCCGAGGACAGCAGCGAGCTTTCTTT. Translating it yields CASSRGQQRAFF.

V and J are TRBV6-6 and TRBJ2-7; 9 bases line up with TRBD1. In germline, CDR1 is MNHNY, CDR2 SVGAGI (reference sequence). The ends lost 5 bases at V and 3 bases at J; junction bases unmatched: 8. The CDR3 is 15 residues long. The CDR3 DNA reads as TGTGCCAGCAGTCGATCCCCGGACAGGGGCTACGAGCAGTACTTC. Its translation: CASSRSPDRGYEQYF.

As for this clone: The same CDR3 is also encoded by other DNA sequences in this sample. The chain is built from TRBV6-6 and TRBJ2-7, with 9 bases that match TRBD1. This CDR3 spans 14 amino acids. CDR1 is MNHNY and CDR2 is SVGAGI in the germline V gene (reference sequence). V trimming: 2 bases; J trimming: 3 bases; junction bases outside the gene matches: 2. As DNA, the CDR3 is TGTGCCAGCAGTTACGGGGGACAGGGCTACGAGCAGTACTTC. Its protein product is CASSYGGQGYEQYF.

This clone was counted only a few times. The chain couples TRBV4-1 to TRBJ1-4; D remains ambiguous. Per germline, CDR1 MGHRA and CDR2 YSYEKL. V gave up 1 base and J gave up 5 bases, with 5 bases separating them. The CDR3 extends over 13 amino acids. The CDR3 loop is CASSQVRNEKLFF. CDR3 DNA: TGCGCCAGCAGCCAAGTCCGAAATGAAAAACTGTTTTTT.

J is TRBJ2-1 and V is TRBV29-1; no firm D call. The germline V gene encodes CDR1 SQVTM and CDR2 ANQGSEA. Trimming left V 4 bases short and J 0 bases short, with 7 bases between. The CDR3 contains 13 residues. CDR3 in amino acids: CSVGRSSYNEQFF. In nucleotides, the CDR3 is TGCAGCGTTGGCAGGAGCTCCTACAATGAGCAGTTCTTC.

The chain uses TRBV6-1 and TRBJ1-1, with D possibly being TRBD1 (6 bases). The CDR3 extends over 14 amino acids. Trimming cost V 5 bases and J 3 bases, with 13 bases left between them. Germline CDR1 reads MNHNS; CDR2 reads SASEGT. The CDR3 region has the DNA TGTGCCAGCAGTCCTTGGACAGAGTACACTGAAGCTTTCTTT. Encoded protein: CASSPWTEYTEAFF.

The chain combines TRBV30 with TRBJ1-5, with unresolved D. The germline V and J ends were trimmed by 4 bases and 0 bases, with 7 bases remaining between them. Germline assignment: CDR1 GTSNPN and CDR2 SVGIG (reference sequence). The CDR3 length is 13 residues. CDR3 sequence: CAWTRDSNQPQHF. The CDR3 coding sequence is TGTGCCTGGACAAGGGATAGCAATCAGCCCCAGCATTTT.

The chain combines TRBV7-9 with TRBJ1-2; possibly TRBD1 for D (5 bases). The ends were cut back, 5 bases at V and 6 bases at J, with 19 bases in the middle. This CDR3 has 15 amino acids. CDR1 SEHNR and CDR2 FQNEAQ come from the germline V gene (reference sequence). This CDR3 reads CASSPPTVLGDGYTF. As DNA, the CDR3 is TGTGCCAGCAGCCCGCCGACAGTCCTGGGCGATGGCTACACCTTC.

CDR3 protein: CASSLEGENIQYF. The CDR3 DNA is TGTGCCAGCAGTTTAGAAGGGGAAAACATTCAGTACTTC. The chain links TRBV27 to TRBJ2-4; D is perhaps TRBD1 (5 bases). The ends were cut back, 2 bases at V and 5 bases at J, with 7 bases in the middle. Germline CDR1 and CDR2: MNHEY and SMNVEV (reference sequence). This CDR3 is 13 amino acids long.

This clone has only a few counts. The V call is TRBV25-1, the J call TRBJ1-5; D is undetermined. The CDR3 is 11 amino acids. The germline V and J ends were trimmed by 8 bases and 7 bases, with 9 bases remaining between them. The germline gives CDR1 MGHDK, CDR2 SYGVNS. CDR3 amino acids: CASGQNQPQHF. The CDR3 DNA follows: TGTGCCAGCGGCCAGAACCAGCCCCAGCATTTT. The full variable domain, in which reference TRBV25-1 and TRBJ1-5 provide the parts outside the CDR3, is EADIYQTPRYLVIGTGKKITLECSQTMGHDKMYWYQQDPGMELHLIHYSYGVNSTEKGDLSSESTVSRIRTEHFPLTLESARPSHTSQYLCASGQNQPQHFGDGTRLSIL.

The V and J genes are TRBV2 and TRBJ1-4; 8 bases are shared with TRBD1. The germline gives CDR1 SNHLY, CDR2 FYNNEI. The CDR3 consists of 15 residues. The V and J ends lost 3 bases and 7 bases, in that order; junction bases with no gene match: 7. CDR3 sequence (DNA): TGTGCCAGCAGTGACGAGGAGACAGGGGTTGAAAAACTGTTTTTT. Protein sequence: CASSDEETGVEKLFF.

The rearrangement joins TRBV5-6 to TRBJ2-1, with 8 bases that match TRBD1. Trimming took 1 base from V and 4 from J; bases not matched to a gene: 7. The CDR3 runs 16 residues. Germline values: CDR1 SGHDT, CDR2 YYEEEE. DNA for the CDR3: TGTGCCAGCAGCTTGTCTGGCAGGGGGCTATACAATGAGCAGTTCTTC. Its translation is CASSLSGRGLYNEQFF.

V usage is TRBV13 and J usage is TRBJ1-2; D is ambiguous. The CDR3 covers 14 residues. Trimming took 0 bases from V and 0 from J, leaving 5 bases between them. Germline lookup yields CDR1 PRHDT and CDR2 FYEKMQ (reference sequence). The CDR3 is CASSLGQTNYGYTF. The CDR3 bases are TGTGCCAGCAGCTTAGGACAGACTAACTATGGCTACACCTTC.